This T cell receptor (beta chain) originates from a study of blood T cell repertoires in COVID-19. This CDR3 contains 15 residues. V dropped 6 bases and J dropped 0 bases, with 14 bases sitting between them. Germline CDR1 reads LNHDA; CDR2 reads SQIVND (reference sequence). Method: immunoSEQ multiplex PCR; TCRdb's copy keeps in-frame clones and lacks some. The sample lists around 150,000 clones; over 85% were seen once. The sequenced sample was peripheral blood. V gene TRBV19 combines with J gene TRBJ1-1; D gene unclear. The receptor's source is a man aged 55 to 70 with active or convalescent COVID-19. The CDR3, as DNA: TGTGCCAGTAGCATCGTCGGGAGCTTGAACACTGAAGCTTTCTTT. This sequence encodes CASSIVGSLNTEAFF.